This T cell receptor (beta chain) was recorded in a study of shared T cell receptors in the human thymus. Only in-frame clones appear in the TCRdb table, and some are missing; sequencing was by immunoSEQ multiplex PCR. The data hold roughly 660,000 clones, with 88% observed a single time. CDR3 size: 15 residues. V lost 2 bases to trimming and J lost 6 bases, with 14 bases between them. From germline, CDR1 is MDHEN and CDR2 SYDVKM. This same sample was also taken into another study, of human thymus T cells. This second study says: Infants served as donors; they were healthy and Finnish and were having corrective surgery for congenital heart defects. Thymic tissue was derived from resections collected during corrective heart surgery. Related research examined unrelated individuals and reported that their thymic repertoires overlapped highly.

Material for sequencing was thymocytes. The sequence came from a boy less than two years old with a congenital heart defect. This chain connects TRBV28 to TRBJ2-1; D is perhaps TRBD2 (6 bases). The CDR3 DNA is TGTGCCAGCAGTTTAACGAGTACTAGCCTCAATGAGCAGTTCTTC. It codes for CASSLTSTSLNEQFF.